This record covers a single T cell receptor (beta chain). This specimen comes from a study of T cells in Graves' hyperthyroidism and ophthalmopathy. Study at large: At the time of initial diagnosis and before any treatment, peripheral blood was collected.

Amplified TCR beta CDR3 regions came from RNA transcripts. The TCR CDR3 first-round RT-PCR relied on the HTBI primer set. TCRdb fed the multiplex PCR reads into MiXCR, producing one record per CDR3 protein. This table has hundreds of thousands of distinct CDR3 sequences, more than 30% appearing once. The CDR3 has 16 amino acids. The junction had 6 bases not matched to a gene; V was cut back by 0 bases and J by 3 bases. CDR1 and CDR2 from the germline V gene are LGHNA and YNFKEQ. The clonotype comes from a man aged 18 to 30 with Graves' hyperthyroidism. J is TRBJ1-1 and V is TRBV4-2, with 8 bases lining up with TRBD1. Sequenced sample: blood. CDR3 region: CASSQDEQGADTEAFF. CDR3 DNA sequence: TGTGCCAGCAGCCAAGATGAGCAGGGGGCGGACACTGAAGCTTTCTTT.